What follows is one TCR beta chain and its context. TCRdb's table, derived via immunoSEQ multiplex PCR, lists solely in-frame clones and lacks some. The table includes roughly 45,000 clones, approximately 86% detected once. The sample is drawn from a study of control samples from healthy donors and cancer patients. CDR3 length: 12 residues. The germline V gene has CDR1 MNHEY and CDR2 SVGEGT. V gave up 6 bases and J gave up 4 bases, with 7 bases separating them. The receptor comes from a woman aged 45 to 65 with lung cancer. Sequencing input: PBMCs. The rearrangement joins TRBV6-2 or TRBV6-3 to TRBJ1-5; D unclear. In DNA, the CDR3 is TGTGCCAGCAGCCCCTCGAATCAGCCCCAGCATTTT. It codes for CASSPSNQPQHF.